These 8 T cell receptor beta chains were sequenced from one sample in a study of early T cells in non-severe SARS-CoV-2 infection (dated by TCRdb to 2020 to 2022). The library relied on 5' RACE. TCRdb shows the sequencer as NextSeq 500. TCRdb reran the public reads through fastp at Q25 and MiXCR, keeping productive beta chains. Each CDR3 protein gets just one entry, which takes the most common genes and DNA from the rows behind it. The sample table lists about 110,000 distinct CDR3 sequences, about an eighth of them with a count of one. The top ten hold 2.5% to 4% of the sample. Sample: whole blood. The receptors stem from an adult who was a healthcare worker with PCR-confirmed SARS-CoV-2 infection or an uninfected control (not recorded which).

A remark on this clonotype: Being one base from a much bigger clone, this may be a read error. The chain couples TRBV13 to TRBJ2-1, with a weak D call TRBD2 (5 bases). Germline V gives CDR1 PRHDT, CDR2 FYEKMQ (reference sequence). The CDR3 has 13 residues. The CDR3 loop reads CASSLPSFHERFF. The CDR3 region has the DNA TGTGCCAGCAGCCTACCTAGCTTCCATGAGCGGTTCTTC.

This clonotype occurred many times. The chain has TRBV29-1 and TRBJ2-1; 7 bases fit TRBD1. The CDR3 has 15 amino acids. Per germline, CDR1 SQVTM and CDR2 ANQGSEA. The V segment lost 7 bases and the J segment 8 bases; nucleotides outside the gene matches: 17. CDR3 sequence reads: CSARTGWDPTYEQFF. The DNA for the CDR3 is TGCAGCGCCCGGACAGGTTGGGACCCTACATATGAGCAGTTCTTC.

This clonotype was picked up a small number of times. This sequence joins TRBV30 and TRBJ2-3; perhaps D is TRBD1 or TRBD2 (6 bases each). Germline V gene data show CDR1 as GTSNPN and CDR2 as SVGIG (reference sequence). This CDR3 has 12 amino acids. V shed 3 bases and J shed 7 bases, with 11 bases lying between them. Here the CDR3 DNA reads TGTGCCTGGAGGGGGGGCCTTTATACGCAGTATTTT. Translation gives CAWRGGLYTQYF. The full variable domain, in which reference TRBV30 and TRBJ2-3 provide the parts outside the CDR3, is SQTIHQWPATLVQPVGSPLSLECTVEGTSNPNLYWYRQAAGRGLQLLFYSVGIGQISSEVPQNLSASRPQDRQFILSSKKLLLSDSGFYLCAWRGGLYTQYFGPGTRLTVL.

V is TRBV18 and J is TRBJ1-1; D uncertain. The CDR3 spans 13 residues. Between the trimmed V and J ends, which lost 4 bases and 0 bases, there was a span of 6 bases. Germline-derived CDR1 and CDR2 are KGHSH and LQKENI. The CDR3 spells CASSLKLNTEAFF. DNA for the CDR3: TGTGCCAGCTCACTAAAGTTGAACACTGAAGCTTTCTTT.

The chain recombines TRBV12-3 or TRBV12-4 with TRBJ1-6, with D maybe TRBD1 (6 bases). This CDR3 contains 16 residues. Trimming cost V 0 bases and J 9 bases, with 15 bases left between them. The CDR3 reads CASSLAGTRRGSPLHF. The DNA for the CDR3 is TGTGCCAGCAGTTTAGCGGGGACCCGCAGGGGTTCACCCCTCCACTTT.

The chain carries TRBV5-5 and TRBJ2-7; 9 nucleotides agree with TRBD1. With V trimmed by 2 bases and J by 2 bases, 8 bases remained unmatched. This CDR3 contains 16 residues. Germline V lookup: CDR1 SGHKS, CDR2 YYEKEE (reference sequence). As DNA, the CDR3 is TGTGCCAGCAGCTTCCACTCGGGGACAGGGCCCTACGAGCAGTACTTC. Its translation is CASSFHSGTGPYEQYF. Looking up the rest from reference TRBV5-5 and TRBJ2-7 gives the full variable domain: DAGVTQSPTHLIKTRGQQVTLRCSPISGHKSVSWYQQVLGQGPQFIFQYYEKEERGRGNFPDRFSARQFPNYSSELNVNALLLGDSALYLCASSFHSGTGPYEQYFGPGTRLTVT.

This clonotype has more than one count but fewer than ten. This sequence joins TRBV12-3 or TRBV12-4 and TRBJ1-2; D unclear. V shed 11 bases and J shed 0 bases, with 10 bases lying between them. CDR3 length: 12 residues. CDR3 sequence (DNA): TGTGCCTCCGGCAGGCCTAACTATGGCTACACCTTC. It specifies CASGRPNYGYTF.

This clonotype was counted a few times. The V and J genes are TRBV6-6 and TRBJ2-5; tentatively, D is TRBD1 (6 bases). The V gene's germline CDR1 is MNHNY and CDR2 SVGAGI (reference sequence). V was pared by 5 bases and J by 0 bases, with 16 bases between. The CDR3 has 16 amino acids. CDR3 bases: TGTGCCAGCAGTCCACATCCGGACAGCTACCAAGAGACCCAGTACTTC. Translated: CASSPHPDSYQETQYF.